The rows below give T cell receptor beta chains drawn from one sample of a study of T cell responses to AZD1222 COVID-19 vaccine. The method was immunoSEQ multiplex PCR; TCRdb's version includes in-frame clones alone and lacks a portion of them. The sample lists approximately 150,000 clones, 92% occurring once. The sequences come from peripheral blood, collected 28 days after the second AZD1222 dose. These receptors originate from an adult who received the AZD1222 COVID-19 vaccine. CDR3s include the opening cysteine and the closing phenylalanine or tryptophan. Fields, in order: CDR3 protein, CDR3 DNA, D gene, J gene, clone size, V gene. A D gene is named only where the DNA matches it firmly. Clone size, where shown, is once, few, many, or a class for clones that have expanded.

CDR3aa: CASSRSSYEQYF; CDR3nt: TGTGCCAGCAGCCGAAGCTCCTACGAGCAGTACTTC; d_gene: -; j_gene: TRBJ2-7; abundance: -; v_gene: TRBV3-1/TRBV3-2
CDR3aa: CASSFIDTNTEAFF; CDR3nt: TGTGCCAGCAGTTTCATCGACACCAACACTGAAGCTTTCTTT; d_gene: -; j_gene: TRBJ1-1; abundance: once; v_gene: TRBV6-5
CDR3aa: CASSWLGTSGLNEQFF; CDR3nt: TGTGCCAGCAGTTGGTTAGGGACTAGCGGTTTGAATGAGCAGTTCTTC; d_gene: TRBD2; j_gene: TRBJ2-1; abundance: -; v_gene: TRBV6-6
CDR3aa: CASSYSSGFAQETQYF; CDR3nt: TGTGCCAGCAGTTACTCTAGCGGATTTGCCCAAGAGACCCAGTACTTC; d_gene: -; j_gene: TRBJ2-5; abundance: -; v_gene: TRBV6-5
CDR3aa: CASGLRNTDTQYF; CDR3nt: TGTGCCAGCGGACTCCGTAACACAGATACGCAGTATTTT; d_gene: -; j_gene: TRBJ2-3; abundance: -; v_gene: TRBV27
CDR3aa: CASSQGQGLNTEAFF; CDR3nt: TGTGCCAGCAGCCAAGGACAGGGACTGAACACTGAAGCTTTCTTT; d_gene: TRBD1; j_gene: TRBJ1-1; abundance: once; v_gene: TRBV3-1/TRBV3-2
CDR3aa: CASSGKLAGGETQYF; CDR3nt: TGTGCCAGCAGCGGAAAACTAGCGGGAGGAGAGACCCAGTACTTC; d_gene: TRBD2; j_gene: TRBJ2-5; abundance: -; v_gene: TRBV14
CDR3aa: CASSEALIQGGLGTEAFF; CDR3nt: TGTGCCAGCAGTGAAGCGCTTATTCAGGGTGGACTGGGTACTGAAGCTTTCTTT; d_gene: -; j_gene: TRBJ1-1; abundance: -; v_gene: TRBV2
CDR3aa: CASSLTGDVIRVSYEQYF; CDR3nt: TGCGCCAGCAGCTTAACAGGAGACGTCATACGGGTCTCCTACGAGCAGTACTTC; d_gene: -; j_gene: TRBJ2-7; abundance: -; v_gene: TRBV5-1
CDR3aa: CASGLGQGSTDTQYF; CDR3nt: TGTGCTAGTGGTTTGGGACAGGGGAGTACAGATACGCAGTATTTT; d_gene: TRBD1; j_gene: TRBJ2-3; abundance: -; v_gene: TRBV12-5
CDR3aa: CASSLTGTDTQYF; CDR3nt: TGTGCCAGCAGTTTGACAGGGACAGATACGCAGTATTTT; d_gene: TRBD1; j_gene: TRBJ2-3; abundance: once; v_gene: TRBV12-3/TRBV12-4
CDR3aa: CASSLVATRSEKLFF; CDR3nt: TGTGCCAGCAGCTTAGTCGCGACACGCAGTGAAAAACTGTTTTTT; d_gene: -; j_gene: TRBJ1-4; abundance: once; v_gene: TRBV7-2
CDR3aa: CASTPGTSGYNEQFF; CDR3nt: TGTGCCAGCACCCCCGGGACTAGCGGCTACAATGAGCAGTTCTTC; d_gene: TRBD2; j_gene: TRBJ2-1; abundance: -; v_gene: TRBV19
CDR3aa: CASSRRTDTQYF; CDR3nt: TGTGCCAGCTCAAGGCGCACAGATACGCAGTATTTT; d_gene: -; j_gene: TRBJ2-3; abundance: -; v_gene: TRBV18
CDR3aa: CASSENSYNEQFF; CDR3nt: TGCGCCAGCAGTGAGAACAGTTACAATGAGCAGTTCTTC; d_gene: -; j_gene: TRBJ2-1; abundance: -; v_gene: TRBV10-2
CDR3aa: CASRPGGRAVNEQFF; CDR3nt: TGTGCCAGCAGACCCGGAGGGAGGGCCGTCAATGAGCAGTTCTTC; d_gene: TRBD2; j_gene: TRBJ2-1; abundance: -; v_gene: TRBV2
CDR3aa: CASSVSWTGGLQETQYF; CDR3nt: TGTGCCAGCAGCGTATCCTGGACAGGGGGCCTCCAAGAGACCCAGTACTTC; d_gene: TRBD1; j_gene: TRBJ2-5; abundance: once; v_gene: TRBV9
CDR3aa: CATSSRDRTELKNTIYF; CDR3nt: TGTGCCACCAGCAGTCGGGATCGGACAGAGCTAAAAAACACCATATATTTT; d_gene: -; j_gene: TRBJ1-3; abundance: -; v_gene: TRBV15
CDR3aa: CASSPRQGSLTNEQFF; CDR3nt: TGTGCCAGTAGTCCAAGACAGGGATCGCTGACAAATGAGCAGTTCTTC; d_gene: TRBD1; j_gene: TRBJ2-1; abundance: -; v_gene: TRBV19
CDR3aa: CAWSFGQLNTEAFF; CDR3nt: TGTGCCTGGAGTTTCGGGCAGCTCAACACTGAAGCTTTCTTT; d_gene: -; j_gene: TRBJ1-1; abundance: once; v_gene: TRBV30
CDR3aa: CASRQRKTLTDTQYF; CDR3nt: TGTGCCAGCAGACAGAGGAAAACCTTAACAGATACGCAGTATTTT; d_gene: -; j_gene: TRBJ2-3; abundance: -; v_gene: TRBV2
CDR3aa: CAREPGQVYEQYF; CDR3nt: TGCGCCAGGGAACCGGGACAAGTCTACGAGCAGTACTTC; d_gene: -; j_gene: TRBJ2-7; abundance: -; v_gene: TRBV23-1
CDR3aa: CASRPRGSTDPTF; CDR3nt: TGTGCCAGCAGACCAAGGGGGAGCACCGACCCCACCTTC; d_gene: -; j_gene: TRBJ2-4; abundance: -; v_gene: TRBV5-4
CDR3aa: CASSQPTGGDQPQHF; CDR3nt: TGCGCCAGCAGCCAACCGACAGGCGGTGATCAGCCCCAGCATTTT; d_gene: -; j_gene: TRBJ1-5; abundance: once; v_gene: TRBV4-1
CDR3aa: CASKGQGAGERYNEQFF; CDR3nt: TGTGCCAGTAAAGGACAGGGGGCGGGGGAGCGGTACAATGAGCAGTTCTTC; d_gene: TRBD1; j_gene: TRBJ2-1; abundance: -; v_gene: TRBV19
CDR3aa: CASSFRTGGLENQPQHF; CDR3nt: TGTGCCAGTAGTTTCCGGACAGGGGGCTTGGAAAATCAGCCCCAGCATTTT; d_gene: TRBD1; j_gene: TRBJ1-5; abundance: few; v_gene: TRBV19
CDR3aa: CASSFSLDRDYGYTF; CDR3nt: TGTGCCAGCAGTTTTTCATTGGACAGGGACTATGGCTACACCTTC; d_gene: TRBD1; j_gene: TRBJ1-2; abundance: -; v_gene: TRBV28
CDR3aa: CAWPNRGTVGTEAFF; CDR3nt: TGTGCCTGGCCCAACCGCGGGACAGTGGGTACTGAAGCTTTCTTT; d_gene: TRBD1; j_gene: TRBJ1-1; abundance: -; v_gene: TRBV30
CDR3aa: CAWSIYNSPLHF; CDR3nt: TGTGCCTGGAGTATTTATAATTCACCCCTCCACTTT; d_gene: -; j_gene: TRBJ1-6; abundance: -; v_gene: TRBV30
CDR3aa: CASSLADGGGELFF; CDR3nt: TGCGCCAGCAGCTTGGCCGACGGTGGCGGGGAGCTGTTTTTT; d_gene: -; j_gene: TRBJ2-2; abundance: -; v_gene: TRBV5-1